The source of this TCR beta chain is a study of T-cell memory formation after mild COVID-19. The CDR3 extends over 13 amino acids. Trimming pared 2 bases from V and 2 bases from J, leaving 6 bases between. In germline, CDR1 is MNHEY, CDR2 SVGAGI. TCRdb processed the 5' RACE reads anew with MiXCR; each CDR3 protein has one entry. The profile shows around 250,000 distinct CDR3 sequences, just over 15% of them singletons. This chain joins TRBV6-5 and TRBJ1-2; D is undetermined. Sequenced: PBMCs or a T cell subset sorted from them (not recorded which). The source of this sequence is an adult woman who had mild COVID-19 (a few samples of this study predate the infection). Cell type and time point are not known. CDR3 DNA sequence: TGTGCCAGCAGTTACAGGCTGAACTATGGCTACACCTTC. It yields the protein CASSYRLNYGYTF.